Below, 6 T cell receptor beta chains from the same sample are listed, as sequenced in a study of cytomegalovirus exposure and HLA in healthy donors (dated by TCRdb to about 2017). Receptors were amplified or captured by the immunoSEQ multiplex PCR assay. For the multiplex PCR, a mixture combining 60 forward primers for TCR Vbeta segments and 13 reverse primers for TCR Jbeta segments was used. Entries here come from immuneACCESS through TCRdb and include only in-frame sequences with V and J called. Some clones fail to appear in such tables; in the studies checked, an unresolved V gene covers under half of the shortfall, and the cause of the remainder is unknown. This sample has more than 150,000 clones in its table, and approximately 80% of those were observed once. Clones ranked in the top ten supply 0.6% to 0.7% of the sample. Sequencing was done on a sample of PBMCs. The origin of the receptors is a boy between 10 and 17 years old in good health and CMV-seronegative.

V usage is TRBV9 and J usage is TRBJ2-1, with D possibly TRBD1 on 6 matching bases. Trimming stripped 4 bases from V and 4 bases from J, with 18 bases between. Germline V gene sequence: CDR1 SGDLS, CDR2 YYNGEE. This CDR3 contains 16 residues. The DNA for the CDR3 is TGTGCCAGCAGCTTATTACAGGGTTCCATATACAATGAGCAGTTCTTC. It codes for CASSLLQGSIYNEQFF.

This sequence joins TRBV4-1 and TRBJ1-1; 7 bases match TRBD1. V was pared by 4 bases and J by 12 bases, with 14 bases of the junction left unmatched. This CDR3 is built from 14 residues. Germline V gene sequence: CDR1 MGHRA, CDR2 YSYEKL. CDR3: CASSPNSGQWRTFF. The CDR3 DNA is TGCGCCAGCAGCCCAAATTCGGGACAGTGGAGGACTTTCTTT.

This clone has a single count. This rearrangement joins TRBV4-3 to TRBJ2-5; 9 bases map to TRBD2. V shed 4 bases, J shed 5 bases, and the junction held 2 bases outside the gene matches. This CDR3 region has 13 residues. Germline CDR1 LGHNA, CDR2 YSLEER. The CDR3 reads CASSRGLAETQYF. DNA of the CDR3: TGCGCCAGCAGCCGCGGACTAGCGGAGACCCAGTACTTC.

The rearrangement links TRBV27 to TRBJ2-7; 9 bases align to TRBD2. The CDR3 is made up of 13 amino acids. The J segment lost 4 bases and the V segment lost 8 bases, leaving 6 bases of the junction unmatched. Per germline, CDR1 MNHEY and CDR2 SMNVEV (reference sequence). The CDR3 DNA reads TGTGCCAGCCGGGCTAGCGGGGAATACGAGCAGTACTTC. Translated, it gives CASRASGEYEQYF.

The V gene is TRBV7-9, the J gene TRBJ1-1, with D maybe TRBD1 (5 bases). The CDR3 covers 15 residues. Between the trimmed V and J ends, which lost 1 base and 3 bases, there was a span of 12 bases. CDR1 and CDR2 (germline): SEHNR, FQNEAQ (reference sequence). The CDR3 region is CASSLGTPGDTEAFF. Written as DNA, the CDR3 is TGTGCCAGCAGCTTAGGTACACCGGGGGACACTGAAGCTTTCTTT.

The CDR3 loop reads CASSQGAGNTIYF. CDR3 nucleotides: TGTGCCAGCAGCCAGGGGGCGGGAAACACCATATATTTT. This chain uses TRBV4-2 with TRBJ1-3, with D perhaps matching TRBD1 (6 bases). This CDR3 comprises 13 residues. V was trimmed by 3 bases and J by 4 bases, leaving 7 bases between them. Germline loops: CDR1 LGHNA, CDR2 YNFKEQ.